This T cell receptor (beta chain) is drawn from a study of CD8+ T cells in alopecia areata. Study background: Treatment of the treated patients consisted of oral tofacitinib, 5 to 10 mg twice daily.

As the sequencing template, cDNA was produced by extracting RNA and reverse transcribing it. Sequencing used immunoSEQ multiplex PCR; TCRdb keeps in-frame clones, though not all of them. The profile shows around 270,000 clones, 55% to 75% of them singletons. Whole-study results and caveats: In scalp and blood, many expanded lesional clones persisted during tofacitinib.

As concerns this clone: The target antigen is unknown.

The treatment denotes: oral pan-JAK inhibitor, 5-10 mg twice daily. The CDR3 runs to 16 residues. The ends were cut back, 3 bases at V and 0 bases at J, with 13 bases in the middle. CDR1 is LNHNV, CDR2 YYDKDF, per germline (reference sequence). The chain is built from TRBV15 and TRBJ2-3; D possibly matches TRBD1 or TRBD2 (5 bases each). This sequence was found in a human donor with alopecia areata. This material consisted of CD4+ T cells sorted from blood, taken at week 24, from a patient treated with tofacitinib. The CDR3 region has the DNA TGTGCCACCAGCAGCCCCACAGGACTCAGCACAGATACGCAGTATTTT. It translates to CATSSPTGLSTDTQYF.